This is a list of T cell receptor beta chains from one sample in a study of blood T cell repertoires in COVID-19. The assay was immunoSEQ multiplex PCR, and TCRdb's table has in-frame clones only and misses some. This sample yields 300,000 to 450,000 clones, of which 87% are seen a single time; roughly 1.4% belongs to the top ten. Sequenced material: PBMCs or T cells enriched from blood (not recorded which). The origin of the receptors is a man aged 30 to 45 who had recovered from COVID-19. The CDR3 runs from the conserved cysteine through the conserved F or W. D genes are given only for firm matches. Some rows have no size entry. The others give once, few or many, or a class for an expanded clone.

J	V	length	D	size	CDR3	DNA
TRBJ1-3	TRBV6-5	15	TRBD1	NA	CASIRTGESGNTIYF	TGTGCCAGCATTCGGACAGGGGAGTCTGGAAACACCATATATTTT
TRBJ2-7	TRBV28	11	TRBD1	once	CASSSQGLEYF	TGTGCCAGCAGTTCACAGGGGCTGGAGTACTTC
TRBJ2-4	TRBV2	12	NA	NA	CASSRDENIQYF	TGTGCCAGCTCGAGGGATGAGAACATTCAGTACTTC
TRBJ1-5	TRBV6-5	15	TRBD1	once	CASRATGNSNQPQHF	TGTGCCAGCAGGGCGACAGGGAATAGCAATCAGCCCCAGCATTTT
TRBJ1-1	TRBV7-9	13	NA	NA	CASSLGDNPPAFF	TGTGCCAGCAGCTTAGGGGACAACCCACCCGCTTTCTTT
TRBJ1-2	TRBV19	15	NA	NA	CASSTDGTPSGRYTF	TGTGCCAGTAGTACCGACGGGACGCCCAGCGGGCGCTACACCTTC
TRBJ2-1	TRBV6-6	13	NA	NA	CASRPSSYNEQFF	TGTGCCAGCAGGCCTAGCTCCTACAATGAGCAGTTCTTC
TRBJ1-2	TRBV4-2	14	NA	NA	CASSQESRNYGYTF	TGTGCCAGCAGCCAAGAAAGCCGCAACTATGGCTACACCTTC
TRBJ2-7	TRBV19	11	NA	NA	CASRDNYEQYF	TGTGCCAGTCGGGACAACTACGAGCAGTACTTC
TRBJ2-1	TRBV27	15	TRBD1	NA	CASSLLGTDYNEQFF	TGTGCCAGCAGTTTACTGGGGACAGATTACAATGAGCAGTTCTTC
TRBJ2-1	TRBV5-6	14	NA	NA	CASSTDGSNLGQFF	TGTGCCAGCAGCACGGACGGGAGCAATTTGGGGCAGTTCTTC
TRBJ2-3	TRBV11-3	14	NA	NA	CASSLGRSPDTQYF	TGTGCCAGCAGCTTGGGCCGGTCCCCGGATACGCAGTATTTT
TRBJ2-1	TRBV6-6	16	TRBD1	NA	CASSQTRDRLYNEQFF	TGTGCCAGCAGTCAGACCCGGGACAGGCTATACAATGAGCAGTTCTTC
TRBJ2-3	TRBV5-1	16	TRBD2	NA	CASSLVSGGHTDTQYF	TGCGCCAGCAGCTTGGTAAGCGGGGGCCACACAGATACGCAGTATTTT
TRBJ1-1	TRBV27	15	TRBD1	NA	CASSGKGALNTEAFF	TGTGCCAGCTCCGGCAAGGGGGCCTTGAACACTGAAGCTTTCTTT
TRBJ1-2	TRBV5-1	13	TRBD1	NA	CASSPGTEYGYTF	TGCGCCAGCAGCCCCGGGACAGAATATGGCTACACCTTC
TRBJ1-3	TRBV30	15	TRBD1	few	CAWKPGQGMGNTIYF	TGTGCCTGGAAACCGGGACAGGGGATGGGAAACACCATATATTTT
TRBJ2-6	TRBV18	15	NA	NA	CASSPLSSGANVLTF	TGTGCCAGCTCACCCTTGAGCTCTGGGGCCAACGTCCTGACTTTC
TRBJ1-2	TRBV20-1	10	NA	NA	CSASIEGYTF	TGCAGTGCTAGTATAGAAGGCTACACCTTC
TRBJ1-2	TRBV5-1	13	NA	once	CASSLFADNLISF	TGCGCCAGCAGCTTGTTCGCGGATAATCTTATATCCTTC
TRBJ1-2	TRBV6-5	15	TRBD1	NA	CASTKGGQGVSGYTF	TGTGCCAGCACCAAGGGGGGACAGGGGGTTTCTGGCTACACCTTC
TRBJ2-3	TRBV10-3	15	TRBD2	NA	CAISEDGGGADTQYF	TGTGCCATCAGTGAGGATGGCGGGGGGGCGGATACGCAGTATTTT
TRBJ2-7	TRBV29-1	12	NA	NA	CSVGQESYEQYF	TGCAGCGTTGGACAGGAATCCTACGAGCAGTACTTC
TRBJ1-4	TRBV19	15	TRBD1	NA	CASSLRQGEGEKLFF	TGTGCCAGTAGTCTTCGACAGGGCGAGGGGGAAAAACTGTTTTTT
TRBJ2-1	TRBV7-8	16	TRBD2	NA	CASSLAPYGGKDEQFF	TGTGCCAGCAGCTTAGCCCCTTACGGGGGGAAGGATGAGCAGTTCTTC
TRBJ1-4	TRBV4-1	15	NA	NA	CASSQDPGANEKLFF	TGCGCCAGCAGCCAAGATCCCGGGGCTAATGAAAAACTGTTTTTT
TRBJ1-2	TRBV7-3	13	NA	NA	CASSLQSGMGYTF	TGTGCCAGCAGCTTACAGTCGGGTATGGGCTACACCTTC
TRBJ2-5	TRBV2	15	TRBD1	NA	CASSLGQGARETQYF	TGTGCCAGCAGCCTAGGACAGGGGGCGAGGGAGACCCAGTACTTC
TRBJ1-4	TRBV5-5	15	NA	NA	CASSFRTDTNEKLFF	TGTGCCAGCAGCTTCCGGACAGACACGAATGAAAAACTGTTTTTT
TRBJ1-2	TRBV4-3	13	NA	NA	CASSYGQSYGYTF	TGCGCCAGCAGCTACGGACAGTCCTATGGCTACACCTTC
TRBJ2-3	TRBV25-1	17	TRBD1	few	CASSESTGTARTDTQYF	TGTGCCAGCAGTGAATCGACAGGGACAGCCCGCACAGATACGCAGTATTTT
TRBJ2-1	TRBV28	15	TRBD2	NA	CASSSASGLRNEQFF	TGTGCCAGCAGTTCCGCTAGCGGTTTGAGAAATGAGCAGTTCTTC
TRBJ2-7	TRBV4-3	15	NA	few	CASSQDASGAYVQYF	TGCGCCAGCAGCCAAGATGCGAGCGGTGCATATGTGCAGTACTTC
TRBJ1-3	TRBV5-4	15	NA	NA	CASSSLAGSGNTIYF	TGTGCCAGCAGCTCATTGGCAGGCTCTGGAAACACCATATATTTT
TRBJ1-5	TRBV2	13	TRBD1	NA	CASSRDRDQPQHF	TGTGCCAGCAGTAGGGACAGGGATCAGCCCCAGCATTTT
TRBJ1-5	TRBV12-5	15	NA	few	CASGLRGVSGQPQHF	TGTGCTAGTGGTCTAAGGGGTGTCTCGGGTCAGCCCCAGCATTTT
TRBJ1-6	TRBV3-1/TRBV3-2	14	NA	NA	CASSPHRNNSPLHF	TGTGCCAGCAGCCCACACAGGAATAATTCACCCCTCCACTTT
TRBJ1-2	TRBV6-5	13	NA	NA	CASSQTRGYGYTF	TGTGCCAGCAGCCAGACCCGAGGGTATGGCTACACCTTC
TRBJ1-1	TRBV6-2/TRBV6-3	17	TRBD1	NA	CASSYSRQGIDGTEAFF	TGTGCCAGCAGTTACTCCCGACAGGGGATTGATGGGACTGAAGCTTTCTTT
TRBJ1-3	TRBV15	14	NA	NA	CATAGGAPGNTIYF	TGTGCCACCGCGGGGGGCGCCCCCGGGAACACCATATATTTT
TRBJ1-4	TRBV6-6	14	NA	NA	CASSQGLLGEKLFF	TGTGCCAGCAGCCAGGGCCTGCTGGGTGAAAAACTGTTTTTT
TRBJ1-1	TRBV7-3	14	NA	NA	CASSFQQGSVEAFF	TGTGCCAGCAGCTTCCAACAGGGTTCGGTTGAAGCTTTCTTT